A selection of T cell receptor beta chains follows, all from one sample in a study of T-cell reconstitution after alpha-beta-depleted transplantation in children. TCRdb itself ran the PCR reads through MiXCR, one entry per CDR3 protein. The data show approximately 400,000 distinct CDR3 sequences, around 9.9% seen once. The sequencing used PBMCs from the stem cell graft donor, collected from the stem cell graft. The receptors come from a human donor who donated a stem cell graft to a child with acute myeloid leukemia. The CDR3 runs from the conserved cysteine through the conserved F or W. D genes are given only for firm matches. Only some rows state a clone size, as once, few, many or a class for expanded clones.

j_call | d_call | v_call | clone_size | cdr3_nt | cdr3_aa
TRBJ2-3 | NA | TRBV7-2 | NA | TGTGCCAGCAGTTATAACAGGGCAGATACGCAGTATTTT | CASSYNRADTQYF
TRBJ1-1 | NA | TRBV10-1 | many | TGCGCCAGCAGTGAGTCGAGGAGTCGCCCGGACACTGAAGCTTTCTTT | CASSESRSRPDTEAFF
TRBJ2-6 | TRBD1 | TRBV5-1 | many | TGCGCCAGCAGCGACAGGGTACCCGTCTCTGGGGCCAACGTCCTGACTTTC | CASSDRVPVSGANVLTF
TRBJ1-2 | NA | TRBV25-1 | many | TGTGCCAGCAGTGAATATGGTAACCCCGGCTATGGCTACACCTTC | CASSEYGNPGYGYTF
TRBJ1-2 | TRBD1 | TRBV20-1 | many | TGCAGTGCTGGACAGGGAGACAACTATGGCTACACCTTC | CSAGQGDNYGYTF
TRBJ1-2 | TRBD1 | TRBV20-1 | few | TGCAGTGCTAGAGGGCCGGGGACAGGGAACGGCTACACCTTC | CSARGPGTGNGYTF
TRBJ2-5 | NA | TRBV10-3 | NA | TGTGCCATCAGTGCTGTAGGCGCGCAAGAGACCCAGTACTTC | CAISAVGAQETQYF
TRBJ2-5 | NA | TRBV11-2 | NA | TGTGCCAGCAGATCCCCCGGCAGAAGGGGGCAAGAGACCCAGTACTTC | CASRSPGRRGQETQYF
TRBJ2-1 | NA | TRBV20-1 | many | TGCAGTGCACCCCCGGTTGGGAGTTTGAATGAGCAGTTCTTC | CSAPPVGSLNEQFF
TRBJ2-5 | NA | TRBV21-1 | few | TGTGCCAGCAGCCACTCGGAGCTAGCGGGAGAGTCTCGCCAAGAGACCCAGTACTTC | CASSHSELAGESRQETQYF
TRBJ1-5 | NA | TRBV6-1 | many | TGTGCCAGCAGTGCTCACCCGGATCAGCCCCAGCATTTT | CASSAHPDQPQHF
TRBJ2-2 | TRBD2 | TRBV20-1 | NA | TGCAGTGCTAGACGTCTAGCGGGGGGAGGGGCCGGGGAGCTGTTTTTT | CSARRLAGGGAGELFF
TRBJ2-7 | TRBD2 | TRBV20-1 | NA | TGCAGTGCTAGTCCTAGCGGGTCCTACGAGCAGTACTTC | CSASPSGSYEQYF
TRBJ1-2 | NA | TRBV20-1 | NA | TGCAGTGCTACAGGCCTAGCTAACTATGGCTACACCTTC | CSATGLANYGYTF
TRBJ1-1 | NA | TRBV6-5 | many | TGTGCCAGCAGTTACTATACAGACACTGAAGCTTTCTTT | CASSYYTDTEAFF
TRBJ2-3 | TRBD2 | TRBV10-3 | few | TGTGCCATCACCGGGGGGGCCGGAGATACGCAGTATTTT | CAITGGAGDTQYF
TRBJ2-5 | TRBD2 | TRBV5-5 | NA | TGTGCCAGCGCCGGCGGGGGGGCTTGGTTCCAAGAGACCCAGTACTTC | CASAGGGAWFQETQYF
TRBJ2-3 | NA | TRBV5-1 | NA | TGCGCCAGCAGCATCGGGTCTAGCACAGATACGCAGTATTTT | CASSIGSSTDTQYF
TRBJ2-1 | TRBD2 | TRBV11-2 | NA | TGTGCCAGCAGCTTAGGTGGGGGACTAGCGGGTTACAATGAGCAGTTCTTC | CASSLGGGLAGYNEQFF
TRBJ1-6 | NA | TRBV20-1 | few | TGCAGTGCTAGACAGGGACGCGGTTCACCCCTCCACTTT | CSARQGRGSPLHF
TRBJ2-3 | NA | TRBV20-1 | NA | TGCAGTGCTAGAGGCGGGATGGGCACAGATACGCAGTATTTT | CSARGGMGTDTQYF
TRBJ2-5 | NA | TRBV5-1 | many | TGCGCCAGCAGCGCAGAAGAGACCCAGTACTTC | CASSAEETQYF
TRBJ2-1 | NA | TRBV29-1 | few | TGCAGCGTCCCCGGGAGGGGGCTAAACAATGAGCAGTTCTTC | CSVPGRGLNNEQFF
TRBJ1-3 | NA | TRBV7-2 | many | TGTGCCAGCAGCTTGGGGGGGAACACCATATATTTT | CASSLGGNTIYF
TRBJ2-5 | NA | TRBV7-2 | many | TGTGCCAGCAGCTTAGGGAGGACTACAGAGACCCAGTACTTC | CASSLGRTTETQYF
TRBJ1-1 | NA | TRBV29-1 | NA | TGCAGCGGGGGCAAAGGAGGGGAGTACACTGAAGCTTTCTTT | CSGGKGGEYTEAFF
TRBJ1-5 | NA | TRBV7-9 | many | TGTGCCAGCAGCCTCTCCAAAGATAGCAATCAGCCCCAGCATTTT | CASSLSKDSNQPQHF
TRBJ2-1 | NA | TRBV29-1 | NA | TGCAGCGTTGAAGATCTCGCAGGAAGCTCCTACAATGAGCAGTTCTTC | CSVEDLAGSSYNEQFF
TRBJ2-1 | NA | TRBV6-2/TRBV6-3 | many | TGTGCCAGCAGCCGAGGGACTGCCACCTCGGAGTTCTTC | CASSRGTATSEFF
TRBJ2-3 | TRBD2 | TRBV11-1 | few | TGTGCCAGCAGCTCGGTATCCGGGACTAGCGGGCGCTTGGGCACAGATACGCAGTATTTT | CASSSVSGTSGRLGTDTQYF
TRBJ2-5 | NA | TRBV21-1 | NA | TGTGCCAGCAGCAGGGGACTAGCGGGGGGCCCCAAGGTCCGAAAGACCCAGTACTTC | CASSRGLAGGPKVRKTQYF
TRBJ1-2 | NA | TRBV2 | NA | TGTGCCAGCAGAGGCAGGGCGGTCTATGGCTACACCTTC | CASRGRAVYGYTF
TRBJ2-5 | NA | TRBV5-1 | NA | TGCGCCAGCAGCTCAGCGGGCTCCCAAGAGACCCAGTACTTC | CASSSAGSQETQYF
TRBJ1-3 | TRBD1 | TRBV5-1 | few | TGCGCCAGCAGCTTGGAGGGGACAGGGGCCCGAAACACCATATATTTT | CASSLEGTGARNTIYF
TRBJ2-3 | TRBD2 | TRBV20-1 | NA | TGCAGTGCTCAAACTAGCGGGAGTAGCACAGATACGCAGTATTTT | CSAQTSGSSTDTQYF
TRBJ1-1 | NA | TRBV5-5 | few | TGTGCCAGCAGCTTGTTCCCTAAGATTGAAGCTTTCTTT | CASSLFPKIEAFF